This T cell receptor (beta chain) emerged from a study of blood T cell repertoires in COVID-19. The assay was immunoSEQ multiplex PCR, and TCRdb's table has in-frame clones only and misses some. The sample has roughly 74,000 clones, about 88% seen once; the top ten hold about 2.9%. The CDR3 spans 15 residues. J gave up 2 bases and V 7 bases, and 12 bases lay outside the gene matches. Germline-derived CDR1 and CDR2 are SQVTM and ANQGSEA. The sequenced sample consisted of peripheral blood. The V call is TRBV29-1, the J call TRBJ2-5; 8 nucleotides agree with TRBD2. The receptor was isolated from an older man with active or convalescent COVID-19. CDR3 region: CSAGRGGTGQETQYF. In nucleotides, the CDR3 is TGCAGCGCCGGACGGGGGGGGACTGGTCAAGAGACCCAGTACTTC.